These 20 T cell receptor beta chains came from one sample sequenced in a study of T cell repertoires in cytomegalovirus infection. TCRdb analysed the reads with MiXCR anew, one entry per CDR3 protein. This table has roughly 700,000 distinct CDR3 sequences, roughly 33% appearing once. For these receptors, no antigen is known. The sample was cultured PBMCs, taken from culture after CMV antigen stimulation. These receptors were taken from a human donor in good health (CMV status not recorded). Some clones in this sample may be carry-over from other donors' samples.

This chain links TRBV2 with TRBJ1-4; 7 bases align to TRBD1. The germline CDR1 and CDR2 sequences are SNHLY and FYNNEI. The CDR3 contains 13 residues. V shed 7 bases and J 8 bases; nucleotides not matched to a gene: 7. The CDR3 DNA reads as TGTGCCAGCACCCGGACAGGCGGCGAAAAACTGTTTTTT. Translated: CASTRTGGEKLFF.

The V call is TRBV12-3 or TRBV12-4, the J call TRBJ2-1; tentatively, D is TRBD2 (6 bases). CDR3 length: 15 residues. Trimming stripped 5 bases from V and 4 bases from J, with 15 bases between. The CDR3 sequence is CASSRRSGGYNEQFF. CDR3 DNA: TGTGCCAGCAGTCGACGTAGCGGAGGGTACAATGAGCAGTTCTTC.

This clonotype was detected many times. V usage is TRBV7-2 and J usage is TRBJ1-2; D remains unclear. The CDR3 contains 12 residues. Germline CDR1 and CDR2: SGHTA and FQGNSA. With 3 bases removed from V and 6 bases from J, the gap between germline ends came to 8 bases. The CDR3 sequence is CASSFGIDGYTF. The DNA for the CDR3 is TGTGCCAGCAGCTTCGGGATAGATGGCTACACCTTC.

The chain links TRBV19 to TRBJ1-1; D is uncertain. The V gene's germline CDR1 is LNHDA and CDR2 SQIVND (reference sequence). V gave up 4 bases and J gave up 0 bases, with 9 bases separating them. The CDR3 loop spans 14 amino acids. CDR3: CASSSTSMNTEAFF. The CDR3 coding sequence is TGTGCCAGTAGTAGCACGTCCATGAACACTGAAGCTTTCTTT.

CDR3 sequence: CASSQSGNNEQFF. CDR3 DNA sequence: TGTGCCAGCAGCCAAAGTGGGAACAATGAGCAGTTCTTC. V usage is TRBV4-2 and J usage is TRBJ2-1; D gene ambiguous. Per germline, CDR1 LGHNA and CDR2 YNFKEQ. Between the trimmed V and J ends, which lost 2 bases and 5 bases, there was a span of 7 bases. The CDR3 is made up of 13 amino acids.

As for this clonotype: An end of the junction differs from the germline gene, which may be a read error. The V call is TRBV20-1, the J call TRBJ2-5; D call uncertain. This CDR3 spans 11 amino acids. Germline assignment: CDR1 DFQATT and CDR2 SNEGSKA (reference sequence). The CDR3 reads CSTQEKETQYF. In DNA, the CDR3 is TGTTCTACTCAGGAAAAAGAGACCCAGTACTTC.

This chain connects TRBV4-1 to TRBJ2-5; possibly TRBD2 for D (5 bases). Germline-derived CDR1 and CDR2 are MGHRA and YSYEKL. The CDR3 is 14 amino acids. V lost 3 bases to trimming and J lost 4 bases, with 12 bases between them. CDR3: CASSQTTLGETQYF. Written as DNA, the CDR3 is TGCGCCAGCAGCCAGACTACCCTAGGAGAGACCCAGTACTTC.

This clonotype came up a few times. The chain couples TRBV6-2 or TRBV6-3 to TRBJ1-5; D gene unclear. V lost 2 bases, J lost 7 bases, and 12 bases lay in between. Germline CDR1 MNHEY, CDR2 SVGEGT. This CDR3 is built from 14 residues. The CDR3 region is CASSYRGLRQPQHF. CDR3 coding DNA: TGTGCCAGCAGTTACCGCGGACTTCGCCAGCCCCAGCATTTT.

V is TRBV3-1 and J is TRBJ2-1, with 9 nucleotides matching TRBD1. The ends lost 1 base at V and 4 bases at J; junction bases unmatched: 2. The CDR3 sequence is 15 residues long. Germline CDR1 is LGHDT and CDR2 is YNNKEL (reference sequence). CDR3 nucleotide sequence: TGTGCCAGCAGCCAAGGAGGACAGGGGTACAATGAGCAGTTCTTC. Protein sequence: CASSQGGQGYNEQFF.

This chain links TRBV12-3 or TRBV12-4 with TRBJ2-3; a possible D gene is TRBD2 (5 bases). This CDR3 contains 14 residues. Trimming took 5 bases from V and 6 from J, leaving 15 bases between them. The CDR3 coding sequence is TGTGCCAGCAGTGAGACGGACTGGACCGATACGCAGTATTTT. This sequence encodes CASSETDWTDTQYF.

The rearrangement joins TRBV5-1 to TRBJ1-2; tentatively, D is TRBD1 (6 bases). Trimming took 6 bases from V and 6 from J, leaving 15 bases between them. The CDR3 contains 13 residues. Germline V lookup: CDR1 SGHRS, CDR2 YFSETQ. CDR3 coding DNA: TGCGCCAGCACCCTGACAGGAGCGAATGGCTACACCTTC. Amino acid sequence: CASTLTGANGYTF. Full variable domain (missing parts from reference TRBV5-1 and TRBJ1-2): KAGVTQTPRYLIKTRGQQVTLSCSPISGHRSVSWYQQTPGQGLQFLFEYFSETQRNKGNFPGRFSGRQFSNSRSEMNVSTLELGDSALYLCASTLTGANGYTFGSGTRLTVV.

This clonotype has only a few counts. The chain couples TRBV7-9 to TRBJ2-5; 11 bases fit TRBD1. This CDR3 is built from 15 residues. Germline CDR1 is SEHNR and CDR2 is FQNEAQ (reference sequence). The V gene end was trimmed by 5 bases and the J gene end by 5 bases; junction bases not matched to a gene: 7. CDR3 sequence reads: CASSHGQGARETQYF. The CDR3 DNA sequence: TGTGCCAGCAGCCATGGACAGGGGGCGCGGGAGACCCAGTACTTC.

This chain joins TRBV7-6 and TRBJ2-1; TRBD1 might be the D (8 bases). Trimming left V 6 bases short and J 0 bases short, with 21 bases between. Looked up from germline, CDR1 is SGHVS and CDR2 is FNYEAQ. The CDR3 consists of 18 residues. CDR3 residues: CASRSQGGPVSSYNEQFF. The CDR3 DNA follows: TGTGCCAGCAGATCACAGGGGGGGCCCGTGAGCTCCTACAATGAGCAGTTCTTC.

This clonotype was found once. The chain employs TRBV28 and TRBJ2-6; weak D call: TRBD2 (5 bases). The V end lost 3 bases, the J end lost 4 bases, and 10 bases lay between the germline ends. The CDR3 sequence is 15 residues long. Germline loops: CDR1 MDHEN, CDR2 SYDVKM. CDR3 residues: CASSFGVLGANVLTF. The CDR3 DNA reads TGTGCCAGCAGTTTCGGGGTTCTGGGGGCCAACGTCCTGACTTTC. Together with reference TRBV28 and TRBJ2-6, the CDR3 gives the full variable domain: DVKVTQSSRYLVKRTGEKVFLECVQDMDHENMFWYRQDPGLGLRLIYFSYDVKMKEKGDIPEGYSVSREKKERFSLILESASTNQTSMYLCASSFGVLGANVLTFGAGSRLTVL.

The rearrangement links TRBV28 to TRBJ2-2; 7 nucleotides agree with TRBD2. In germline, CDR1 is MDHEN, CDR2 SYDVKM. The V segment lost 4 bases and the J segment 2 bases; nucleotides outside the gene matches: 1. The CDR3 runs 14 residues. CDR3 in DNA: TGTGCCAGCAGTTCTAGCGGTAACACCGGGGAGCTGTTTTTT. Its protein is CASSSSGNTGELFF. Supplemented by reference TRBV28 and TRBJ2-2, the full variable domain reads DVKVTQSSRYLVKRTGEKVFLECVQDMDHENMFWYRQDPGLGLRLIYFSYDVKMKEKGDIPEGYSVSREKKERFSLILESASTNQTSMYLCASSSSGNTGELFFGEGSRLTVL.

This clonotype was seen a handful of times. The chain carries TRBV7-6 and TRBJ2-7, with 9 bases fitting TRBD1. V lost 0 bases to trimming and J lost 6 bases; unmatched junction nucleotides: 6. Germline CDR1 and CDR2: SGHVS and FNYEAQ. The CDR3 has 15 residues. The CDR3 DNA reads TGTGCCAGCAGCTTAGCGGGACAGGGTCCGGGCGAGCAGTACTTC. Translating gives CASSLAGQGPGEQYF.

This chain uses TRBV20-1 with TRBJ2-5, with 7 bases matching TRBD2. The germline gives CDR1 DFQATT, CDR2 SNEGSKA (reference sequence). V gave up 6 bases and J gave up 3 bases; unmatched junction bases: 7. The CDR3 loop spans 13 amino acids. The CDR3 DNA reads TGCAGTGCAGACTCAGGGAGGGAAGAGACCCAGTACTTC. Protein product: CSADSGREETQYF.

The sample holds a few counts of this clonotype. The rearrangement uses TRBV7-2 and TRBJ1-6, with 7 nucleotides matching TRBD1. Germline V gene data show CDR1 as SGHTA and CDR2 as FQGNSA. The length of the CDR3 is 15 residues. Unmatched junction bases numbered 4, after V lost 0 bases and J lost 8 bases. The CDR3 is CASSLAGGVDSPLHF. The CDR3 nucleotides are TGTGCCAGCAGCTTAGCAGGGGGCGTTGATTCACCCCTCCACTTT.

The rearrangement links TRBV20-1 to TRBJ2-3; 7 bases are a match to TRBD2. Germline assignment: CDR1 DFQATT and CDR2 SNEGSKA (reference sequence). The CDR3 sequence is 11 residues long. V was pared by 7 bases and J by 14 bases, with 12 bases of the junction left unmatched. CDR3 nucleotide sequence: TGCAGTGTTGAGCGGGACGGACGTCTGTATTTT. Translated: CSVERDGRLYF.

The genes are TRBV20-1 and TRBJ2-3; unclear D gene. The CDR3 consists of 12 residues. CDR1 is DFQATT, CDR2 SNEGSKA, per germline (reference sequence). The V gene lost 1 base and the J gene lost 2 bases, with 4 bases spanning the gap. DNA for the CDR3: TGCAGTGCTAGAGCGGACACAGATACGCAGTATTTT. This translates into CSARADTDTQYF.